This paragraph reports one T cell receptor (beta chain). Its antigen is still unknown. This sample is part of a study of blood T cells in healthy people across ages. Study findings and constraints: CMV status of donors was not determined, possibly confounding expanded clonotype changes.

In germline, CDR1 is SGHTA, CDR2 FQGNSA. CDR3 length: 15 residues. Trimming cost V 7 bases and J 3 bases; bases outside gene matches: 9. With a J-beta primer mix and a sample-barcoded 5' primer, a second PCR ran about 6 to 11 cycles. TCRdb redid the calling of the 5' RACE reads with MiXCR, one entry per CDR3 protein. The sample consists of 850,000 to 950,000 distinct CDR3 sequences, around 28% of them appearing once. Donors each provided around 10 milliliters of peripheral blood. V is TRBV7-2 and J is TRBJ2-7; 10 bases align to TRBD2. Sample: blood. This sequence originates from a woman at least 80 years old in good health. The CDR3 coding sequence is TGTGCCAGCAACTTCCGGACTAGCGGAATCTACGAGCAGTACTTC. It encodes CASNFRTSGIYEQYF.